This TCR beta chain was observed in a study of Ad26.COV2.S vaccination and SARS-CoV-2 variants. Study-wide background: Ad26.COV2.S arm of COV1001 included the donor. Dosing was one shot or two shots 56 days apart. Study-wide results and limits: The placebo group had lower spike-specific TCR breadth than the vaccine recipients did. Vaccinated and placebo-treated recipients had similar non-spike TCR breadth.

Treatment in this sample: about 20 received Ad26.COV2.S at low or high dose, single or two shots; about five received placebo; per-sample allocation not given. After the first vaccine or placebo injection, samples were drawn on day 63. A word on this clone: Its antigen is unidentified.

Using immunoSEQ multiplex PCR, the repertoire was profiled, and TCRdb retains in-frame clones only, with some absent. The sample has about 680,000 clones, roughly 90% seen once. V was trimmed by 0 bases and J by 9 bases, leaving 21 bases between them. Germline V gives CDR1 LGHNA, CDR2 YNFKEQ. The length of the CDR3 is 18 residues. The sample in question was peripheral blood, obtained in a trial of Ad26.COV2.S vaccine versus placebo. The TCR sequence derives from a person between 18 and 65 years old who received the Ad26.COV2.S COVID-19 vaccine or a placebo. The chain uses TRBV4-2 and TRBJ1-6; tentatively, D is TRBD1 (5 bases). The CDR3 DNA sequence: TGTGCCAGCAGCCAAGATGAGGTGGCGACAGCACCTTTTTCACCCCTCCACTTT. Amino acids: CASSQDEVATAPFSPLHF.